This T cell receptor (beta chain) was recorded in a study of shared clonotypes between healthy human individuals. Overall study context: Plates per donor: three CD4 naive, three CD4 memory, two CD8 naive, one CD8 memory.

Naive CD8 cells lacked CD45RO, underwent positive selection for CCR7 and left out terminally differentiated effector memory CD45RA+ cells. Study-wide results and caveats: Rarefaction indicated that sorted-subset sequencing remained incomplete although depth was large.

This CDR3 comprises 15 residues. V shed 4 bases and J 3 bases; nucleotides not matched to a gene: 9. CDR1 and CDR2 (germline): SGDLS, YYNGEE. Concerning this clone itself: Antigen specificity is unknown.

This was a deep-level run. Replicate PCRs for sorted subsets used 200 ng DNA; this equaled tens of thousands of T cell genomes. Assay: immunoSEQ multiplex PCR; the TCRdb copy retains only in-frame clones and omits some. This sample yields about 600,000 clones, of which about 98% are seen a single time; around 0.3% belongs to the top ten. The chain joins TRBV9 to TRBJ1-2; 7 positions agree with TRBD1. Sequenced: naive CD8+ T cells sorted from blood. The origin of this receptor is a man aged 30 to 39 in good health. The CDR3 loop is CASSPKTGFDYGYTF. The CDR3 nucleotides read TGTGCCAGCAGCCCTAAGACAGGGTTTGACTATGGCTACACCTTC.